This TCR beta chain was retrieved from a study of blood T cells in healthy people across ages (dated by TCRdb to the mid-2010s). Background for the entire study: Template switching captured roughly one uniquely barcoded TCR beta cDNA molecule per two T cells in model experiments. The study analyzed two additional independent replicas of 1 million unique cDNA reads from the same blood draw for two donors, one aged 18 to 30 and one aged 80 or older. Using deep sequencing normalized with unique cDNA molecular identifiers, the study measured how TCR beta repertoire diversity changes with age. Donors of different ages were randomly distributed across sequencing lanes to avoid experimental bias. The donors were divided into four age groups: young (average roughly 17 years), middle-aged (around 41), aged (approximately 62) and long-lived (more than 75).

Library method: 5' RACE. Sequencing used an Illumina HiSeq 2500. A second PCR of roughly 7 to 12 cycles was performed with a sample-barcoded 5' primer and a J-beta primer mix. Each TCR beta cDNA molecule received a unique molecular identifier from a template-switch 5' adaptor carrying 12 random nucleotides. Each sample yielded at least 2.5 million CDR3-containing paired-end reads. First-strand cDNA synthesis was performed from all RNA using the Mint cDNA synthesis kit, with priming by a TRBC-specific oligonucleotide. Following uracil-DNA glycosylase treatment, a first 18-cycle PCR with universal primers M1SS and BC2_uni_R was performed on all cDNA. Per the authors' processing: For normalization, 1 million high-quality reads, each with a distinct molecular identifier, were randomly selected from each sample. Instead of being binned into consensus sequences, reads with shared molecular identifiers were discarded. MiTCR, with a Q25 quality threshold and the strictest error-elimination algorithm, was used for CDR3 identification, clonotype clustering and error correction. A nonparametric unseen species model with Euler transformation was used to estimate a lower bound on total TCR beta diversity. Clones were called with MiXCR by TCRdb after fastp trimmed the public reads at Q25, and only in-frame beta chains were retained. One record per CDR3 amino acid sequence lists the most common genes and DNA. These V and J calls derive from TCRdb rather than the authors' analysis. The sample profile shows 550,000 to 750,000 distinct CDR3 sequences; roughly 20% of them were found once. The ten largest clones represent more than 3% of the sample.

Summary of the overall study and its limitations: There was a strong correlation between observed TCR beta diversity and the percentage of naive T cells measured by flow cytometry. Compared with the aged group, the long-lived group had more naive CD4+ T cells, fewer expanded clones and increased TCR diversity, a pattern suggesting age selection. As age increased, observed TCR beta diversity per million T cells dropped in a roughly linear way, and a significant reduction was already evident by age about 40. Conclusive comparison of naive and antigen-experienced compartments was prevented by the profiling of bulk unsorted PBMCs. Estimates of total diversity based on one million sequenced T cells were considered lower bounds and underestimates. The CMV infection status of donors was not known, potentially confounding age-related changes in expanded clonotypes.

Points on this clonotype: The clone's antigen remains unknown. There are no base qualities to consult, and no much larger clone falls within one base.

The approximately 39 donors, aged about 6 to 100 years, were systemically healthy Caucasian individuals from Russia. Approximately 9.7 milliliters of peripheral blood were drawn from each donor into EDTA-treated Vacutainer tubes. PBMCs were isolated by Ficoll-Paque density-gradient centrifugation, with at least 7 million obtained per sample. Total RNA, at least 6 micrograms per sample, was extracted from PBMCs with Trizol reagent. For every donor, an aliquot of PBMCs went through flow cytometry to measure the percentages of naive CD45RAhigh/CD27high T cells. The germline V gene encodes CDR1 DFQATT and CDR2 SNEGSKA (reference sequence). V lost 7 bases and J lost 3 bases; the stretch between them is 16 bases long. CDR3 length: 13 amino acids, cysteine to phenylalanine. The retained sequence is limited to the CDR3, 39 bases, with the frame set at the first base.

The rearrangement combines TRBV20-1 with TRBJ2-7, and possibly TRBD1, on 6 matching bases. This receptor was identified in a man in his sixties or seventies in good health. Sequencing used blood. The base sequence is TGCAGTGGGGACCGGGACAAGAGCTACGAGCAGTACTTC. Its product reads: CSGDRDKSYEQYF.